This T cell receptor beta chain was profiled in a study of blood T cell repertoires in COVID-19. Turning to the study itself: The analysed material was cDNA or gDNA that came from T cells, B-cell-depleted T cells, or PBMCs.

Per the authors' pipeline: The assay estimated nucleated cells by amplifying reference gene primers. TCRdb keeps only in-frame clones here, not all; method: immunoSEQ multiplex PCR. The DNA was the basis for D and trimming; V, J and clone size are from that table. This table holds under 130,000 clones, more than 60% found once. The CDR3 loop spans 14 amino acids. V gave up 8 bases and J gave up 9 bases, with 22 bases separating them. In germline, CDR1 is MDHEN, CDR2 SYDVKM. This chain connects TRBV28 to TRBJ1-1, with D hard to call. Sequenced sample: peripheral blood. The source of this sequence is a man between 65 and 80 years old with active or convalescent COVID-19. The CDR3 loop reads CASCLQASPGKAFF. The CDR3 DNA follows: TGTGCCAGCTGCCTTCAGGCCTCTCCCGGGAAAGCTTTCTTT.